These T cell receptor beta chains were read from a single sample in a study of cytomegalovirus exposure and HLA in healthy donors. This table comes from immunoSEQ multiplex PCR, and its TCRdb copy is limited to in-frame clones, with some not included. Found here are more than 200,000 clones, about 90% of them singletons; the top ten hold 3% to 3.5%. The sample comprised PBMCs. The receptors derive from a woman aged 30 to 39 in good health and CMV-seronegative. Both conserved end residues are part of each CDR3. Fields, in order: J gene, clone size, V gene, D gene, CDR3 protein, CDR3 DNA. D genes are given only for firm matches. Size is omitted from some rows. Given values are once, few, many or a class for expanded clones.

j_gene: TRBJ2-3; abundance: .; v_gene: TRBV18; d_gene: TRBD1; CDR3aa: CASSPLDRRQADTQYF; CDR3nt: TGTGCCAGCTCACCGTTGGACAGGAGGCAGGCAGATACGCAGTATTTT
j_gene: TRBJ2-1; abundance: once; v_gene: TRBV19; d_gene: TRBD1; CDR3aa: CASSIGGTGGDEQFF; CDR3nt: TGTGCCAGTAGTATAGGAGGGACAGGGGGCGATGAGCAGTTCTTC
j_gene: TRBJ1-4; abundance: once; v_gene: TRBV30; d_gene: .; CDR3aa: CAWSLKGATNEKLFF; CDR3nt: TGTGCCTGGAGTTTAAAGGGCGCAACTAATGAAAAACTGTTTTTT
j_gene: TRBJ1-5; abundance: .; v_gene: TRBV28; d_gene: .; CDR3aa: CASSFGSNQPQHF; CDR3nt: TGTGCCAGCAGTTTTGGTAGCAATCAGCCCCAGCATTTT
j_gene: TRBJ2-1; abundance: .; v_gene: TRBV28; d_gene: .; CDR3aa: CASSVSGNLRDEQFF; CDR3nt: TGTGCCAGCAGTGTATCGGGGAACTTGCGGGATGAGCAGTTCTTC
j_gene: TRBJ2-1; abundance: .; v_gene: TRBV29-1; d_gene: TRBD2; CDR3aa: CSAKKGGRAAYNEQFF; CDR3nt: TGCAGCGCCAAAAAAGGCGGGAGGGCGGCCTACAATGAGCAGTTCTTC
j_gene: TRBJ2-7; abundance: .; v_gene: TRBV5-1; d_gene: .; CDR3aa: CASSWTATSYEQYF; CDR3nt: TGCGCCAGCAGCTGGACAGCGACCTCCTACGAGCAGTACTTC
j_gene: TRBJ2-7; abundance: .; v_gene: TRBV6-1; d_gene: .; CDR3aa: CASSEGPRQTYEQYF; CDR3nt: TGTGCCAGCAGTGAAGGGCCGAGACAGACCTACGAGCAGTACTTC
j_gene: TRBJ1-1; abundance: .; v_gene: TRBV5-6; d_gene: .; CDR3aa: CASSFRRGEAFF; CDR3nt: TGTGCCAGCAGCTTCCGAAGAGGTGAAGCTTTCTTT
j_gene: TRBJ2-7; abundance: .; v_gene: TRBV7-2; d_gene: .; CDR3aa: CASSLLPRYYEQYF; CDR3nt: TGTGCCAGCAGCTTACTGCCGCGGTACTACGAGCAGTACTTC
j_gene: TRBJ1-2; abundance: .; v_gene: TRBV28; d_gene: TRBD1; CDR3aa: CASRPKGAKPLWYGYTF; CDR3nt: TGTGCCAGCAGACCAAAGGGGGCGAAACCGCTATGGTATGGCTACACCTTC
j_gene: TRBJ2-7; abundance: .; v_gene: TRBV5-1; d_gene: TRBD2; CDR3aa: CASSLALADEQYF; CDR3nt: TGCGCCAGCAGCTTGGCGCTAGCGGACGAGCAGTACTTC
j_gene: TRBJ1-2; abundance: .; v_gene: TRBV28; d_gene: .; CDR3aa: CASSLHRNYGYTF; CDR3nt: TGTGCCAGCAGTTTACACCGGAACTATGGCTACACCTTC
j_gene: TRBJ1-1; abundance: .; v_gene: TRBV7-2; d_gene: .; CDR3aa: CASSSNTGTEAFF; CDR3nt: TGTGCCAGCAGCTCAAACACAGGGACTGAAGCTTTCTTT
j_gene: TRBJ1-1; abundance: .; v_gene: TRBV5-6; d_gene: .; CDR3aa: CASSTQTGMEMNTEAFF; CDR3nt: TGTGCCAGCAGCACCCAAACAGGGATGGAAATGAACACTGAAGCTTTCTTT
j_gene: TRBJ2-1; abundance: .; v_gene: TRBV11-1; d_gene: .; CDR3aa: CASSADEGYYNEQFF; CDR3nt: TGTGCCAGCAGCGCAGACGAGGGGTACTACAATGAGCAGTTCTTC
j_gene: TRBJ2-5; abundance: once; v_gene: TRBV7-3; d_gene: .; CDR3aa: CASSPDVGGTETQYF; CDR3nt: TGTGCCAGCAGCCCGGACGTAGGGGGGACGGAGACCCAGTACTTC
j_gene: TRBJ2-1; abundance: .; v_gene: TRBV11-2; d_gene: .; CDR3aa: CASSFGGSSYNEQFF; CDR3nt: TGTGCCAGCAGCTTCGGAGGTTCGTCCTACAATGAGCAGTTCTTC
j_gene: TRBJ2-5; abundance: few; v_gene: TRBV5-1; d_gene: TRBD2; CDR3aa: CASSRRTGLASKETQYF; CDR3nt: TGCGCCAGCAGCCGGAGAACTGGACTAGCCTCAAAGGAGACCCAGTACTTC
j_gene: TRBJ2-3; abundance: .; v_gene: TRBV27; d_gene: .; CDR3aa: CASSIRTNTDTQYF; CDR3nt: TGTGCCAGCAGTATCCGGACTAACACAGATACGCAGTATTTT
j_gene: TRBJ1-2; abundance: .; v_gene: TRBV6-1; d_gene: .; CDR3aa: CASSVGGSNYGYTF; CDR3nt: TGTGCCAGCAGTGTGGGCGGATCTAACTATGGCTACACCTTC
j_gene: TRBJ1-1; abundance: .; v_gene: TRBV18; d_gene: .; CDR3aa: CASSPDKGTEAFF; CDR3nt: TGTGCCAGCTCACCAGATAAGGGGACAGAAGCTTTCTTT
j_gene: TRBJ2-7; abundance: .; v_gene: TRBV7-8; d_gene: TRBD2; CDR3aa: CASSFQREDSYEQYF; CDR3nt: TGTGCCAGCAGCTTCCAGCGGGAAGACTCCTACGAGCAGTACTTC
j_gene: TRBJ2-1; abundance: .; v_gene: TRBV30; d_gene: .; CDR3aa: CAWTLFGEYEQFF; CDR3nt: TGTGCCTGGACCCTTTTCGGAGAGTATGAGCAGTTCTTC
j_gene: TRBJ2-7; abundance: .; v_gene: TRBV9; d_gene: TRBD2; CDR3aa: CASSPAGGGASYEQYF; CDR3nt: TGTGCCAGCAGCCCAGCGGGAGGGGGTGCTTCCTACGAGCAGTACTTC
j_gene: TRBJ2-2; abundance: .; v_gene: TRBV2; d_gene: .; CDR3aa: CATRGTGGELFF; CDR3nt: TGTGCCACCAGAGGGACGGGAGGGGAGCTGTTTTTT
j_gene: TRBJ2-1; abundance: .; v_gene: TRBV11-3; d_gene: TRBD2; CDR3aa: CASSLGRGQAGMDEQFF; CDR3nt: TGTGCCAGCAGCTTAGGCCGTGGTCAAGCGGGGATGGATGAGCAGTTCTTC
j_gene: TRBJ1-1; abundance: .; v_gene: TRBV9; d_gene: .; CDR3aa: CASSVAGDTEAFF; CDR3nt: TGTGCCAGCAGCGTAGCAGGGGACACTGAAGCTTTCTTT
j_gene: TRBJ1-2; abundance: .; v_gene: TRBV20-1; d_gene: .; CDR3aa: CSATGSGYTF; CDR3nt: TGCAGTGCTACAGGGTCGGGCTACACCTTC
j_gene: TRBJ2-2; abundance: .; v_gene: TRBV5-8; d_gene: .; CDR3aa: CASSLRRRNTGELFF; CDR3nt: TGTGCCAGCAGCTTACGACGCAGGAACACCGGGGAGCTGTTTTTT
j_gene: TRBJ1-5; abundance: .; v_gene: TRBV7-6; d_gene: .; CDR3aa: CASSSGLDNSHQPQHF; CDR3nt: TGTGCCAGCAGCTCCGGACTGGATAACTCTCATCAGCCCCAGCATTTT
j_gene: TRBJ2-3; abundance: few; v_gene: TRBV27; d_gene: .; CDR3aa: CASSLFSTDTQYF; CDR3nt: TGTGCCAGCAGTTTGTTTAGCACAGATACGCAGTATTTT